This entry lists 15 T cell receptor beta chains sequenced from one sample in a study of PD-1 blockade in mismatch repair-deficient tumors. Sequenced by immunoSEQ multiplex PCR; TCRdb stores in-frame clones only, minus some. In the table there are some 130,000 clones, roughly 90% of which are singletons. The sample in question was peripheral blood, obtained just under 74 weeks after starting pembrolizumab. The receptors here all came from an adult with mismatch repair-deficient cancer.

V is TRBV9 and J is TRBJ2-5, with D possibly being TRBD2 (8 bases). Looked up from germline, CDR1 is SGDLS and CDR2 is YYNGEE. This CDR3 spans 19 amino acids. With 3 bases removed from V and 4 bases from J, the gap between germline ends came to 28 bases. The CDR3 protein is CASSARTGVSREEGETQYF. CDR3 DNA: TGTGCCAGCAGCGCAAGGACAGGAGTTTCGCGGGAGGAGGGAGAGACCCAGTACTTC.

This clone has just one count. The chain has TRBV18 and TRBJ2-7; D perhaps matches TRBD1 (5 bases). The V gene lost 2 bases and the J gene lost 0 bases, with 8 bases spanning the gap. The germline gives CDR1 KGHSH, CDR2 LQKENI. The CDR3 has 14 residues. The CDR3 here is CASSPRQSSYEQYF. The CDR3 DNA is TGTGCCAGCTCACCAAGACAGAGCTCCTACGAGCAGTACTTC.

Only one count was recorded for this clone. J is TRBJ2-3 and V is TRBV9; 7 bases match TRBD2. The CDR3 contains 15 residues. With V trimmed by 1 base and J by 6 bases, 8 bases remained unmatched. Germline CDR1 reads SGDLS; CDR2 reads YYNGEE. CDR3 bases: TGTGCCAGCAGCGTATTATCGCGGGAGACGGATACGCAGTATTTT. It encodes CASSVLSRETDTQYF.

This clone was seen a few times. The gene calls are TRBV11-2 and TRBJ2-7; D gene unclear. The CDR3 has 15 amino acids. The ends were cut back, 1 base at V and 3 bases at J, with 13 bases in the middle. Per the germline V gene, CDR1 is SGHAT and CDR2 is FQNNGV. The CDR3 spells CASSLAPRTDYEQYF. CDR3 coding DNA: TGTGCCAGCAGCTTAGCCCCAAGGACGGACTACGAGCAGTACTTC.

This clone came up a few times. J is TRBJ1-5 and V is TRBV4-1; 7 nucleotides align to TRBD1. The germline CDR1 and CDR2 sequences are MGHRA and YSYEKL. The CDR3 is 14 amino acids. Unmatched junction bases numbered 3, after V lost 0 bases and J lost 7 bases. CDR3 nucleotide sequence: TGCGCCAGCAGCCAAGAACAGGGGAACCAGCCCCAGCATTTT. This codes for CASSQEQGNQPQHF.

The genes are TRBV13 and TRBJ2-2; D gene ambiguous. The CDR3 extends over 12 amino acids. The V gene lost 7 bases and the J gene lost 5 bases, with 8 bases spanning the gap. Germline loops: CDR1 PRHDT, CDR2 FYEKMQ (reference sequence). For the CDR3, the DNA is TGTGCCAGCACCAAAGGAACCGGGGAGCTGTTTTTT. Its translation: CASTKGTGELFF.

The CDR3 sequence: CASTPGTNSYNEQFF. Here the CDR3 DNA reads TGTGCCAGCACCCCCGGGACTAACTCCTACAATGAGCAGTTCTTC. This chain links TRBV11-2 with TRBJ2-1; TRBD2 agrees at 7 bases. The trim removed 7 bases at V and 0 bases at J, leaving 6 bases unmatched. The CDR3 is 15 amino acids. The V gene's germline CDR1 is SGHAT and CDR2 FQNNGV.

The CDR3 region has the DNA TGTGCCAGCAGCCAAGACACTAGCTTGGATACGCAGTATTTT. Protein: CASSQDTSLDTQYF. The genes are TRBV4-2 and TRBJ2-3, with D possibly TRBD2 on 6 matching bases. Germline V lookup: CDR1 LGHNA, CDR2 YNFKEQ. The V end lost 0 bases, the J end lost 6 bases, and 10 bases lay between the germline ends. CDR3 length equals 14 residues.

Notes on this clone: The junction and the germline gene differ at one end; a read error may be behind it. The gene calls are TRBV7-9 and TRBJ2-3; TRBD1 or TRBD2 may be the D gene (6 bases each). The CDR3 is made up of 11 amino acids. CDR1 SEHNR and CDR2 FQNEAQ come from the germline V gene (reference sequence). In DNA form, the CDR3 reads TGTGCCAGCAGCTTAGCCGGGGGCCCATTTTTT. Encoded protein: CASSLAGGPFF.

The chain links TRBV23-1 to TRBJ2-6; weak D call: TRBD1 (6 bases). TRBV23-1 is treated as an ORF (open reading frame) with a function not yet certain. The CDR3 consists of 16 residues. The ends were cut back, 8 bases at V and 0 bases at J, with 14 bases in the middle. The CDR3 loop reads CASRGDRHSGANVLTF. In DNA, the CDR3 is TGCGCCAGCCGCGGAGACAGGCACTCTGGGGCCAACGTCCTGACTTTC.

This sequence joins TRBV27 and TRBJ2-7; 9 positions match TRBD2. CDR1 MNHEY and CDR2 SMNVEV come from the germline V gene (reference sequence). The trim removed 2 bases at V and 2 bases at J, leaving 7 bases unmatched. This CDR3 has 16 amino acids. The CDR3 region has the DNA TGTGCCAGCAGTTTAATTGCCCTAGCGGGAACCTACGAGCAGTACTTC. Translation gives CASSLIALAGTYEQYF.

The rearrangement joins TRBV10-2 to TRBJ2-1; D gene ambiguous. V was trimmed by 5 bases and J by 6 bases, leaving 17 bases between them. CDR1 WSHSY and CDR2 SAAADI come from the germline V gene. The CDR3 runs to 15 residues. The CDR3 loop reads CASSPRVVSPNEQFF. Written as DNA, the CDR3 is TGCGCCAGCAGTCCTCGGGTTGTAAGTCCCAATGAGCAGTTCTTC.

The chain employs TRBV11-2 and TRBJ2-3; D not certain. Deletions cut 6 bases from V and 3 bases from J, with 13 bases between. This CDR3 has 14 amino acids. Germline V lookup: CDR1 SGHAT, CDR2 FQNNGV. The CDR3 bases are TGTGCCAGCAGGTTTGGACGGGCGACAGATACGCAGTATTTT. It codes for CASRFGRATDTQYF.

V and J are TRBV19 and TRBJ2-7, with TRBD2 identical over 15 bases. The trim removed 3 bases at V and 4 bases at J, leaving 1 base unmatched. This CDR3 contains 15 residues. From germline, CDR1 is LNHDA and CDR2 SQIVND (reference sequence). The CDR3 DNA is TGTGCCAGTAGTATCGGACTAGCGGGAGGGTACGAGCAGTACTTC. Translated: CASSIGLAGGYEQYF. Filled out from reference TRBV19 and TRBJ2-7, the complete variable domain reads DGGITQSPKYLFRKEGQNVTLSCEQNLNHDAMYWYRQDPGQGLRLIYYSQIVNDFQKGDIAEGYSVSREKKESFPLTVTSAQKNPTAFYLCASSIGLAGGYEQYFGPGTRLTVT.

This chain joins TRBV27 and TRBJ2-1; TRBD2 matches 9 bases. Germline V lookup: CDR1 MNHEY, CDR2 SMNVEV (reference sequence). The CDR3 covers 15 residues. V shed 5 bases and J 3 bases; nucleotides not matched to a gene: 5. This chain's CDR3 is CASSPSSGNYNEQFF. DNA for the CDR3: TGTGCCAGCAGTCCATCTAGCGGGAACTACAATGAGCAGTTCTTC.